Presented here are 9 T cell receptor beta chains from one specimen sequenced in a study of tumor and adjacent non-tumor tissue in lung cancer. No cell sorting was done before RNA was extracted from the tissue. The library came from three nested PCR rounds adapted from ARM-PCR protocols. Each CDR3 protein gets one entry after TCRdb re-called the multiplex PCR reads with MiXCR. Seen here are approximately 130,000 distinct CDR3 sequences, over 65% observed once, and the top ten hold 9.5% to 15%. Sequenced material: lung tumor tissue. The receptors come from a man younger than 40 with non-small cell lung cancer.

Notes on this clonotype: A read error is possible here, since a much larger clone lies one base away. Here the CDR3 omits its conserved ending phenylalanine or tryptophan, so a read error is the likely source. The chain is built from TRBV4-3 and TRBJ1-2, with D possibly TRBD1 on 5 matching bases. The V gene lost 1 base and the J gene lost 6 bases, with 21 bases spanning the gap. The CDR3 totals 17 residues. CDR1 is LGHNA and CDR2 is YSLEER in the germline V gene. This CDR3 is CASSQVRGYLMGDGYTL. The CDR3 DNA follows: TGCGCCAGCAGCCAAGTAAGGGGCTACCTCATGGGTGATGGCTACACCTTG.

The chain employs TRBV11-1 and TRBJ2-1; no firm D call. The CDR3 contains 14 residues. With 5 bases removed from V and 6 bases from J, the gap between germline ends came to 14 bases. The germline CDR1 and CDR2 sequences are SGHAT and FQDESV (reference sequence). The CDR3: CASSTRRATNEQFF. CDR3 nucleotide sequence: TGTGCCAGCAGCACGAGACGGGCTACCAATGAGCAGTTCTTC.

The CDR3 reads CASSETWNTEAFF. The CDR3 region has the DNA TGTGCCAGCAGCGAGACTTGGAACACTGAAGCTTTCTTT. The V call is TRBV5-4, the J call TRBJ1-1, with D uncertain. Germline CDR1 is SGHNT and CDR2 is YYREEE (reference sequence). The CDR3 loop spans 13 amino acids. V lost 4 bases to trimming and J lost 1 base, with 8 bases between them.

For this clonotype: This clone may be a read error of a much larger clone one base away. The chain couples TRBV30 to TRBJ2-1, with D perhaps TRBD2 (6 bases). CDR1 and CDR2 from the germline V gene are GTSNPN and SVGIG (reference sequence). The CDR3 has 11 residues. As DNA, the CDR3 is TGTGCCTTCGGGACTCCCCGTGAGCAGTTATTC. Translated: CAFGTPREQLF.

J is TRBJ1-1 and V is TRBV5-1; 7 bases match TRBD1. The germline V gene has CDR1 SGHRS and CDR2 YFSETQ. J lost 3 bases, V lost 6 bases, and 8 bases had no gene match. The CDR3 runs 14 residues. CDR3: CASNRATGDTEAFF. For the CDR3, the DNA is TGCGCCAGCAACCGGGCCACAGGGGACACTGAAGCTTTCTTT.

The CDR3 reads CASSQEGTSGRGNEQFF. The CDR3 coding sequence is TGCGCCAGCAGCCAAGAAGGGACTAGCGGGAGAGGGAATGAGCAGTTCTTC. The gene calls are TRBV4-1 and TRBJ2-1; TRBD2 aligns across 14 bases. V gave up 0 bases and J gave up 7 bases; unmatched junction bases: 5. The CDR3 has 17 amino acids. CDR1 and CDR2 from the germline V gene are MGHRA and YSYEKL.

This clonotype was counted at least ten times. The chain recombines TRBV20-1 with TRBJ1-2; D gene uncertain. V lost 0 bases and J lost 4, with 9 bases in between. The germline V gene has CDR1 DFQATT and CDR2 SNEGSKA (reference sequence). CDR3 size: 13 residues. The CDR3 protein is CSARDWRAYGYTF. The CDR3 DNA sequence: TGCAGTGCTAGAGATTGGAGGGCCTATGGCTACACCTTC.

This chain uses TRBV5-1 with TRBJ2-5; 9 bases match TRBD2. The CDR3 has 16 amino acids. Losses at the gene ends were 4 bases for V and 2 bases for J; bases not matched to a gene: 9. The germline gives CDR1 SGHRS, CDR2 YFSETQ. CDR3: CASSQRRLAGQETQYF. The CDR3, as DNA: TGCGCCAGCAGCCAGCGGAGGCTAGCGGGGCAAGAGACCCAGTACTTC.

As regards this clonotype: This may come from a read error, since a much larger clone is one base off. V is TRBV20-1 and J is TRBJ2-7; 7 bases are shared with TRBD1. Germline CDR1 DFQATT, CDR2 SNEGSKA (reference sequence). Trimming at V came to 6 bases and at J to 3 bases, leaving 8 bases not matched to a gene. The CDR3 is 13 amino acids. The CDR3 loop reads CSALTGQDYEQYF. The CDR3 DNA reads as TGCAGTGCGCTGACAGGGCAGGACTACGAGCAGTACTTC.